Below, 18 T cell receptor beta chains from the same sample are listed, as sequenced in a study of T cell repertoires in cytomegalovirus infection. TCRdb redid the calling of the reads with MiXCR, one entry per CDR3 protein. The table lists about 310,000 distinct CDR3 sequences, about 17% of them singletons. What was sequenced was PBMCs. Receptors originate from a human donor in good health (CMV status not recorded). Some clones in this sample may be carry-over from other donors' samples.

The rearrangement links TRBV6-1 to TRBJ1-5; 7 nucleotides align to TRBD1. Germline CDR1 and CDR2: MNHNS and SASEGT. The CDR3 runs 14 residues. V shed 5 bases, J shed 5 bases, and the junction held 6 bases outside the gene matches. The CDR3 region is CASSLTGQDQPQHF. Written as DNA, the CDR3 is TGTGCCAGCAGTTTGACAGGGCAGGATCAGCCCCAGCATTTT.

To note about this clonotype: One end of the junction is discordant with germline, which a read error may explain. V and J are TRBV4-1 and TRBJ1-6, with 8 bases fitting TRBD1. CDR1 MGHRA and CDR2 YSYEKL come from the germline V gene. The CDR3 is 16 amino acids. In DNA, the CDR3 is TGTGCCAGCAGCCAACAAGGACAGGGATATAATTCACCCCTCCACTTT. Translation: CASSQQGQGYNSPLHF.

The table lists this clonotype with many counts. CDR3 in amino acids: CASSFYGIGDTGELFF. CDR3 nucleotides: TGTGCCAGCAGCTTCTACGGGATCGGAGACACCGGGGAGCTGTTTTTT. V usage is TRBV7-9 and J usage is TRBJ2-2, with D possibly TRBD2 on 5 matching bases. CDR3 length: 16 amino acids. Per the germline V gene, CDR1 is SEHNR and CDR2 is FQNEAQ (reference sequence). The V gene lost 3 bases and the J gene lost 3 bases, with 14 bases spanning the gap.

The chain recombines TRBV3-1 with TRBJ2-1; TRBD2 matches at 8 bases. The germline V gene encodes CDR1 LGHDT and CDR2 YNNKEL (reference sequence). Trimming at V came to 6 bases and at J to 3 bases, leaving 7 bases not matched to a gene. CDR3 length equals 15 residues. In DNA, the CDR3 is TGTGCCAGCAGACTTAGCGGGAACTACTACAATGAGCAGTTCTTC. Protein product: CASRLSGNYYNEQFF.

CDR3 bases: TGTGCCAGCAGCCCCGTTCAAGCGGGGGCTGGGGAGGAGCAGTACTTC. This sequence encodes CASSPVQAGAGEEQYF. V gene TRBV7-2 combines with J gene TRBJ2-7, with 8 bases identical to TRBD2. This CDR3 spans 16 amino acids. J was trimmed by 7 bases and V by 5 bases; bases with no gene match: 16. In germline, CDR1 is SGHTA, CDR2 FQGNSA.

The chain is built from TRBV5-1 and TRBJ2-7; D possibly corresponds to TRBD2 (5 bases). The CDR3 loop spans 12 amino acids. Trimming shortened V by 1 base and J by 7 bases, and 9 bases separated the two germline ends. Germline CDR1 and CDR2: SGHRS and YFSETQ. This CDR3 reads CASSLTRGEQYF. The CDR3 nucleotides are TGCGCCAGCAGCTTGACCCGCGGGGAGCAGTACTTC.

This clonotype came up a few times. The chain recombines TRBV28 with TRBJ2-7; the D gene could be TRBD1 or TRBD2 (5 bases each). The V gene's germline CDR1 is MDHEN and CDR2 SYDVKM. CDR3 length: 12 residues. V was cut by 2 bases and J by 7 bases, with 9 bases left in between. The CDR3 sequence is CASSLVGVEQYF. The CDR3, as DNA: TGTGCCAGCAGTTTAGTGGGGGTAGAGCAGTACTTC.

J is TRBJ2-5 and V is TRBV20-1, with 9 bases aligning to TRBD2. The CDR3 is 15 residues long. Per the germline V gene, CDR1 is DFQATT and CDR2 is SNEGSKA (reference sequence). J gave up 1 base and V 3 bases, and 6 bases lay outside the gene matches. The CDR3 region has the DNA TGCAGTGCTAGGGATAGCGGGGGACCCCAAGAGACCCAGTACTTC. Translated: CSARDSGGPQETQYF.

This clonotype was seen a few times. The chain employs TRBV4-2 and TRBJ2-3; 9 nucleotides align to TRBD2. The CDR3 loop spans 17 amino acids. V lost 1 base to trimming and J lost 6 bases; unmatched junction nucleotides: 11. Germline V CDR1 and CDR2: LGHNA, YNFKEQ. This CDR3 is CASSQGFSGGGADTQYF. DNA of the CDR3: TGTGCCAGCAGCCAAGGCTTTTCTGGCGGGGGGGCGGATACGCAGTATTTT.

The chain employs TRBV15 and TRBJ2-1, with TRBD2 matching over 10 bases. The CDR3 runs 16 residues. Germline V gene sequence: CDR1 LNHNV, CDR2 YYDKDF (reference sequence). V trimming: 2 bases; J trimming: 7 bases; junction bases outside the gene matches: 8. The DNA for the CDR3 is TGTGCCACCAGCAGACTTCACAGCGGGGGGGCGAATGAGCAGTTCTTC. Translation gives CATSRLHSGGANEQFF.

This clonotype was recorded many times. The genes are TRBV7-2 and TRBJ2-5; D might be TRBD1 or TRBD2, each matching 7 bases. The CDR3 has 14 amino acids. Germline CDR1 is SGHTA and CDR2 is FQGNSA. The germline V and J ends were trimmed by 5 bases and 7 bases, with 17 bases remaining between them. The chain's CDR3 is CASSVGRGQRTQYF. The CDR3 DNA follows: TGTGCCAGCAGCGTAGGGAGGGGGCAAAGGACCCAGTACTTC.

The chain uses TRBV5-4 and TRBJ2-2; tentative D call: TRBD1 (5 bases). Trimming took 5 bases from V and 7 from J, leaving 15 bases between them. Germline CDR1 reads SGHNT; CDR2 reads YYREEE (reference sequence). The length of the CDR3 is 14 residues. This CDR3 reads CASSPETVGGELFF. The CDR3 coding sequence is TGTGCCAGCAGTCCGGAGACAGTGGGCGGGGAGCTGTTTTTT.

Ten or more counts support this clonotype. The rearrangement links TRBV10-3 to TRBJ2-5, with a tentative D call TRBD2 (5 bases). V was clipped by 3 bases and J by 4 bases, with 18 bases between them. This CDR3 contains 16 residues. CDR1 and CDR2 from the germline V gene are ENHRY and SYGVKD. CDR3 in amino acids: CAISDGSGERRETQYF. The CDR3 DNA sequence: TGTGCCATCAGTGACGGCAGTGGGGAGCGTCGAGAGACCCAGTACTTC.

About this clonotype itself: This may be a read error: a much more frequent sequence differs by one nucleotide. The chain links TRBV7-2 to TRBJ2-5, with TRBD2 identical over 12 bases. This CDR3 is built from 20 residues. Per germline, CDR1 SGHTA and CDR2 FQGNSA. V lost 4 bases and J lost 3; bases outside the gene matches: 18. Written as DNA, the CDR3 is TGTGCCAGCAGCTCAGCGTCGTCAGCTAGCGGGGGGGCCGGAAAAGAGACCCAGTACTTC. It specifies CASSSASSASGGAGKETQYF.

In its sample, this clonotype was seen many times. This sequence joins TRBV7-2 and TRBJ2-2; maybe TRBD1 (5 bases). The length of the CDR3 is 16 residues. Trimming pared 1 base from V and 5 bases from J, leaving 14 bases between. Germline V lookup: CDR1 SGHTA, CDR2 FQGNSA. The CDR3 is CASSLEPPTATGELFF. CDR3 coding DNA: TGTGCCAGCAGCTTAGAGCCCCCGACAGCAACCGGGGAGCTGTTTTTT. Full variable domain (rest looked up from reference TRBV7-2 and TRBJ2-2): GAGVSQSPSNKVTEKGKDVELRCDPISGHTALYWYRQSLGQGLEFLIYFQGNSAPDKSGLPSDRFSAERTGGSVSTLTIQRTQQEDSAVYLCASSLEPPTATGELFFGEGSRLTVL.

The rearrangement uses TRBV28 and TRBJ2-7; TRBD1 aligns across 10 bases. The V gene end was trimmed by 5 bases and the J gene end by 1 base; junction bases not matched to a gene: 11. This CDR3 contains 17 residues. From germline, CDR1 is MDHEN and CDR2 SYDVKM. CDR3 region: CASSGFLGTGESYEQYF. The CDR3, as DNA: TGTGCCAGCAGTGGGTTCTTGGGGACAGGGGAATCCTACGAGCAGTACTTC.

The rearrangement links TRBV19 to TRBJ2-1; possible D gene TRBD2, 5 bases. The V gene lost 7 bases and the J gene lost 3 bases, with 13 bases spanning the gap. Looked up from germline, CDR1 is LNHDA and CDR2 is SQIVND (reference sequence). The CDR3 covers 14 residues. Written as DNA, the CDR3 is TGTGCCAGTACCCGCGGGCTTGGCTACAATGAGCAGTTCTTC. This codes for CASTRGLGYNEQFF.

The chain is built from TRBV12-3 or TRBV12-4 and TRBJ1-2; 8 bases match TRBD1. There are 13 residues in the CDR3. V trimming: 3 bases; J trimming: 8 bases; junction bases outside the gene matches: 5. CDR3 sequence: CASSFPRGRGYTF. As DNA, the CDR3 is TGTGCCAGCAGTTTCCCCAGGGGGCGCGGCTACACCTTC.